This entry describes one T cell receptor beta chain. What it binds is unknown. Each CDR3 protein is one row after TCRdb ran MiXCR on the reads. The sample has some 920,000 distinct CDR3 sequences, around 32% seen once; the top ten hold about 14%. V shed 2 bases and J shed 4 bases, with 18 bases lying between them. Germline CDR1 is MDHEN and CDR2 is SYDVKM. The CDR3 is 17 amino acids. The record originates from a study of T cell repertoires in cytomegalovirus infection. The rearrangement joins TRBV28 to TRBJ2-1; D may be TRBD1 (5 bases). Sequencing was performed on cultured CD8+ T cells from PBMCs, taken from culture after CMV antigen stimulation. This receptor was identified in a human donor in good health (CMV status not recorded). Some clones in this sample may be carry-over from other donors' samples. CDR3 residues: CASSLIGASGVYNEQFF. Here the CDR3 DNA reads TGTGCCAGCAGTTTAATAGGGGCTAGTGGGGTTTACAATGAGCAGTTCTTC. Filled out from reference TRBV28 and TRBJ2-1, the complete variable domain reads DVKVTQSSRYLVKRTGEKVFLECVQDMDHENMFWYRQDPGLGLRLIYFSYDVKMKEKGDIPEGYSVSREKKERFSLILESASTNQTSMYLCASSLIGASGVYNEQFFGPGTRLTVL.